Reported below is one T cell receptor beta chain. Its specificity is unknown. Clones were read by immunoSEQ multiplex PCR, and TCRdb kept only the in-frame ones, dropping some. Here the sample spans more than 50,000 clones, around nine tenths being singletons. These data are taken from a study of T cell responses to AZD1222 COVID-19 vaccine. Overall study context: Both about-4-week and about-12-week second-dose recipients were combined.

General observations from the study: The study identified only 6 or 7 AZD1222 recipients as seropositive at baseline. Donors were mostly white British, more females; clonal diversity possibly underestimated. Spike-specific TCR depth and breadth grew after two AZD1222 doses.

The germline CDR1 and CDR2 sequences are LNHDA and SQIVND (reference sequence). This CDR3 spans 17 amino acids. V trimming: 2 bases; J trimming: 3 bases; junction bases outside the gene matches: 13. The sample here was peripheral blood, taken on day 0 of AZD1222 vaccination. The origin of this receptor is an adult in good health. V gene TRBV19 combines with J gene TRBJ2-7, with TRBD1 identical over 7 bases. Here the CDR3 reads CASSIQGVPGALYEQYF. CDR3 DNA sequence: TGTGCCAGTAGTATACAGGGGGTTCCTGGGGCCCTCTACGAGCAGTACTTC.